This TCR beta chain was sequenced in a study of graft-versus-host responses after intestinal transplantation. Regarding the study as a whole: Early after transplant, HvG clones declined as circulating GvH clones peaked. Some GvH clones were seen earlier in gut or blood, suggesting intestinal origin.

The repertoire was sequenced with immunoSEQ multiplex PCR; TCRdb's copy has only in-frame clones and lacks some. Altogether approximately 130,000 clones are present, more than 90% being singletons, with the ten largest covering over 0.15%. The sample holds one count of this clone. What it binds is not known. The CDR3 loop spans 17 amino acids. Germline CDR1 is ENHRY and CDR2 is SYGVKD. V shed 0 bases, J shed 0 bases, and the junction held 5 bases outside the gene matches. The sample here was unstimulated CD4+ T cells sorted from spleen or lymph node cells, taken before intestinal transplant. The TCR was taken from a human donor who received an intestinal transplant. The rearrangement joins TRBV10-3 to TRBJ1-2, with 9 bases that match TRBD1. The CDR3 is CAISESKRTGANYGYTF. CDR3 in DNA: TGTGCCATCAGTGAGTCGAAAAGGACAGGGGCTAACTATGGCTACACCTTC.